These 5 T cell receptor beta chains came from one sample sequenced in a study of CD8 T cells in Susac syndrome. The authors reverse transcribed roughly 0.5 to 1 ug RNA with random hexamers. One entry per CDR3 protein, called by TCRdb with MiXCR from the immunoSEQ multiplex PCR reads. The table includes under 200,000 distinct CDR3 sequences, 92% detected once. Sequencing was performed on CD4+ T cells from PBMCs. All receptors come from a human donor in good health.

The table lists this clonotype with a few counts. The V call is TRBV5-1, the J call TRBJ2-1; 7 bases line up with TRBD1. Looked up from germline, CDR1 is SGHRS and CDR2 is YFSETQ. Trimming cost V 0 bases and J 3 bases; bases outside gene matches: 0. CDR3 length: 14 residues. The CDR3 region is CASSLGDSYNEQFF. The CDR3 DNA sequence: TGCGCCAGCAGCTTGGGGGACAGCTACAATGAGCAGTTCTTC.

The chain links TRBV3-1 to TRBJ1-1; D unclear. The germline gives CDR1 LGHDT, CDR2 YNNKEL (reference sequence). The CDR3 sequence is 12 residues long. Trimming shortened V by 1 base and J by 5 bases, and 5 bases separated the two germline ends. Here the CDR3 reads CASSQAGTEAFF. The DNA of the CDR3 is TGTGCCAGCAGCCAAGCCGGGACTGAAGCTTTCTTT.

The chain uses TRBV13 and TRBJ2-7; no clear D. CDR3 length: 15 amino acids. V gave up 0 bases and J gave up 1 base, with 10 bases separating them. The germline V gene encodes CDR1 PRHDT and CDR2 FYEKMQ (reference sequence). The CDR3 here is CASSLGYSGSYEQYF. The CDR3 DNA is TGTGCCAGCAGCTTAGGGTATTCCGGGTCCTACGAGCAGTACTTC.

The genes are TRBV5-4 and TRBJ2-3, with a weak D call TRBD2 (5 bases). Germline values: CDR1 SGHNT, CDR2 YYREEE (reference sequence). Trimming stripped 4 bases from V and 3 bases from J, with 15 bases between. The CDR3 is 15 residues long. DNA for the CDR3: TGTGCCAGCAGCCGTCGCCTAGCAGTGACAGATACGCAGTATTTT. Translating it yields CASSRRLAVTDTQYF.

This clonotype was counted a few times. The chain couples TRBV7-9 to TRBJ2-6, with a tentative D call TRBD2 (5 bases). The CDR3 has 15 amino acids. CDR1 and CDR2 (germline): SEHNR, FQNEAQ (reference sequence). Trimming left V 4 bases short and J 0 bases short, with 7 bases between. The CDR3, as DNA: TGTGCCAGCAGCTCGCGGGTCTCTGGGGCCAACGTCCTGACTTTC. Amino acid sequence: CASSSRVSGANVLTF.